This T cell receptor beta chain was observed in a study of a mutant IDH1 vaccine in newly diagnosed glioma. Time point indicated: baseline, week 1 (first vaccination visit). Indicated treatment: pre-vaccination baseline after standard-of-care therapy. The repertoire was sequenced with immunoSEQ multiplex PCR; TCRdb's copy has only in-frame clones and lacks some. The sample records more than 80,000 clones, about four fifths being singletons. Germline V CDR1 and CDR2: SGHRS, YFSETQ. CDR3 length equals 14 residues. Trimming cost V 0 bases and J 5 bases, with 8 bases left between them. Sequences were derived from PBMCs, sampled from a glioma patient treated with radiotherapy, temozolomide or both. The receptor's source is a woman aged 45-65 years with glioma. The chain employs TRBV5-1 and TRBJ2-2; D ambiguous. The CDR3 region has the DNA TGCGCCAGCAGCTTGGCAAGAGAGACCGGGGAGCTGTTTTTT. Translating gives CASSLARETGELFF.